These T cell receptor beta chains were read from a single sample in a study of blood T cell repertoires in COVID-19. Sequencing used immunoSEQ multiplex PCR; TCRdb keeps in-frame clones, though not all of them. The table includes hundreds of thousands of clones, around 87% detected once. The sequenced sample consisted of PBMCs or T cells enriched from blood (not recorded which). These receptors all come from a woman aged 50 to 65 who had recovered from COVID-19. Each CDR3 is given with its conserved first and last residue. A D gene is named only where the DNA matches it firmly. Size is omitted from some rows. Given values are once, few, many or a class for expanded clones.

>NA|TRBJ2-1|14|TRBV4-3|NA
TGCGCCAGCAGCCAAGCCAGGGTGACAGGTGAGCAGTTCTTC
CASSQARVTGEQFF
>NA|TRBJ1-1|15|TRBV7-9|NA
TGTGCCAGCAGCCCAGTGGAGGGGTCGAACACTGAAGCTTTCTTT
CASSPVEGSNTEAFF
>NA|TRBJ1-5|15|TRBV19|NA
TGTGCCAGTAGTACTCCAACAGGTTTCATCATTCCCCAGCATTTT
CASSTPTGFIIPQHF
>NA|TRBJ1-2|14|TRBV10-3|TRBD1
TGTGCCATCAGTGAGATGGGACAGGGTTATGGCTACACCTTC
CAISEMGQGYGYTF
>few|TRBJ1-2|12|TRBV29-1|TRBD1
TGCAGCGTGCCGACAGGGGGCTATGGCTACACCTTC
CSVPTGGYGYTF
>few|TRBJ1-1|16|TRBV5-8|NA
TGTGCCAGCAGCCCCGGGGGTGGCAGACCGAACACTGAAGCTTTCTTT
CASSPGGGRPNTEAFF
>NA|TRBJ2-3|15|TRBV28|TRBD2
TGTGCCAGCAGCAAAAGCGGGAGAGGCACAGATACGCAGTATTTT
CASSKSGRGTDTQYF
>NA|TRBJ1-2|14|TRBV6-1|NA
TGTGCCAGCAGTGAAGCGCCTCGGGCGGGGGGCTACACCTTC
CASSEAPRAGGYTF
>NA|TRBJ2-1|17|TRBV15|TRBD2
TGTGCCACCAGCAGAGGACGTACTAGCGGGACCTACAATGAGCAGTTCTTC
CATSRGRTSGTYNEQFF
>NA|TRBJ1-1|13|TRBV5-1|NA
TGCGCCAGCAGCTTGGCCGTTTACACTGAAGCTTTCTTT
CASSLAVYTEAFF
>once|TRBJ1-2|15|TRBV27|NA
TGTGCCAGCAGTTTGGGTCCTCAGGGAATCAATGGCTACACCTTC
CASSLGPQGINGYTF
>NA|TRBJ2-7|13|TRBV2|TRBD1
TGTGCCAGCAGAGGGACAGGAAAATACGAGCAGTACTTC
CASRGTGKYEQYF
>NA|TRBJ1-4|13|TRBV28|NA
TGTGCCACCCACCGGTTGGTAAATGAAAAACTGTTTTTT
CATHRLVNEKLFF
>NA|TRBJ1-3|11|TRBV21-1|NA
TGTGCCAGCAGCAAAGGGGACAGGGAACATTTT
CASSKGDREHF
>few|TRBJ2-7|13|TRBV7-2|NA
TGTGCCAGCAGCTTAATAGGAGTTTACGAGCAGTACTTC
CASSLIGVYEQYF
>NA|TRBJ2-5|15|TRBV5-1|NA
TGCGCCAGCAATCCGGGAGTAGGTTTTGGAGAGACCCAGTACTTC
CASNPGVGFGETQYF
>once|TRBJ2-5|14|TRBV28|NA
TGTGCCAGCAGGGTTCCGGGGAGTGGCGGGACCCAGTACTTC
CASRVPGSGGTQYF
>NA|TRBJ2-1|17|TRBV11-2|NA
TGTGCCAGCAGCTTAGCGGCAGATTACAGCTCCTACAATGAGCAGTTCTTC
CASSLAADYSSYNEQFF
>few|TRBJ2-3|21|TRBV12-1|NA
TGTGCCAGCAGCTTTTCCTGCCCGGGACTAGCATGGGCAGTCCACACAGATACGCAGTATTTT
CASSFSCPGLAWAVHTDTQYF
>NA|TRBJ1-1|16|TRBV6-1|NA
TGTGCCAGCAGTGAACATAGACTACAGGGTTTCACTGAAGCTTTCTTT
CASSEHRLQGFTEAFF
>NA|TRBJ2-7|16|TRBV18|NA
TGTGCCAGCTCACCCAATCCCGGGACACTCTCCTACGAGCAGTACTTC
CASSPNPGTLSYEQYF
>NA|TRBJ1-2|14|TRBV2|TRBD1
TGTGCCAGCAGTGTTACAGGGGGGGCCTATGGCTACACCTTC
CASSVTGGAYGYTF
>NA|TRBJ1-1|17|TRBV4-1|NA
TGCGCCAGCAGCCAAGATCGGCAGGAGGGCATGAACACTGAAGCTTTCTTT
CASSQDRQEGMNTEAFF
>once|TRBJ1-3|16|TRBV19|NA
TGTGCCAGTAGTGCCAGAGCGGGGTTAACTGGAAACACCATATATTTT
CASSARAGLTGNTIYF
>NA|TRBJ1-2|14|TRBV28|TRBD1
TGTGCCAGCAGCCGTGAGGGACAGGGCTTGGGCTACACCTTC
CASSREGQGLGYTF
>once|TRBJ1-3|15|TRBV9|NA
TGTGCCAGCAGCGTAGACCCCGGACAGAGGAACACCATATATTTT
CASSVDPGQRNTIYF
>NA|TRBJ2-5|14|TRBV5-4|NA
TGTGCCAGCAGCGCTACGACGGGCGGGGAGACCCAGTACTTC
CASSATTGGETQYF
>NA|TRBJ2-3|12|TRBV5-1|NA
TGCGCCAGCAGATTGACAGGAGATACGCAGTATTTT
CASRLTGDTQYF
>once|TRBJ1-1|14|TRBV6-1|NA
TGTGCCAGCAGTGAAGTCAGGGTCGGTGGTGAAGCTTTCTTT
CASSEVRVGGEAFF
>NA|TRBJ2-5|12|TRBV20-1|TRBD1
TGCAGTGCTAGTACAGGGGCCGGGTCCCAGTACTTC
CSASTGAGSQYF
>NA|TRBJ2-3|14|TRBV30|TRBD2
TGTGCCTGGAGTTCGGGACTAGTATCAAATACGCAGTATTTT
CAWSSGLVSNTQYF
>NA|TRBJ2-5|12|TRBV28|NA
TGTGCCAGCAGTCCTAGGCGAGAGACCCAGTACTTC
CASSPRRETQYF
>once|TRBJ2-7|13|TRBV12-3/TRBV12-4|NA
TGTGCCAGCAGAAAAAGCCCGGGGGACGAGCAGTACTTC
CASRKSPGDEQYF
>NA|TRBJ2-1|14|TRBV4-3|NA
TGCGCCAGCAGCGTGCGGGATTCCTACAATGAGCAGTTCTTC
CASSVRDSYNEQFF
>NA|TRBJ2-1|15|TRBV7-9|TRBD2
TGTGCCAGCAGCGAAGGACTAGCGGGATTGCCTGAGCAGTTCTTC
CASSEGLAGLPEQFF
>NA|TRBJ2-1|14|TRBV9|TRBD1
TGTGCCAGCAGCGGGGGGACAGGGGGCGGGGAGCAGTTCTTC
CASSGGTGGGEQFF
>NA|TRBJ1-3|14|TRBV11-2|TRBD1
TGTGCCAGCAGCAAGGGACAGAAGGGAAACACCATATATTTT
CASSKGQKGNTIYF
>few|TRBJ1-1|11|TRBV6-5|NA
TGTGCCAGCGGGGAGTGGACTGAAGCTTTCTTT
CASGEWTEAFF
>NA|TRBJ2-1|15|TRBV20-1|TRBD2
TGCAGTGCTAGTACTAGCGTCAGCTCCTACAATGAGCAGTTCTTC
CSASTSVSSYNEQFF